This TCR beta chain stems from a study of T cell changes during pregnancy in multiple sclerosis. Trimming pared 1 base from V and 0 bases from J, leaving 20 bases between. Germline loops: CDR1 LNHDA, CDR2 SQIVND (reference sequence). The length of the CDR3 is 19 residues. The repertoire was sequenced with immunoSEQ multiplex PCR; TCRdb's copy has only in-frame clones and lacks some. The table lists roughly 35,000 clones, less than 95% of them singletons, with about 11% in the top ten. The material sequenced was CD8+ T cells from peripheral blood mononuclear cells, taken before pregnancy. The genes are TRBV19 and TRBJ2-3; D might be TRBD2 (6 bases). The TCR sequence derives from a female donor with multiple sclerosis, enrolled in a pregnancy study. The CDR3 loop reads CASSIVAGTHLLSTDTQYF. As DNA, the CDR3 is TGTGCCAGTAGTATAGTTGCGGGAACACACCTCTTAAGCACAGATACGCAGTATTTT.